The 27 T cell receptor beta chains given below trace back to one sample, sequenced in a study of T-cell memory formation after mild COVID-19. MiXCR, run by TCRdb on the 5' RACE reads, gives a single entry per CDR3 protein. This repertoire shows roughly 280,000 distinct CDR3 sequences, around 15% found once; its top ten account for approximately 23%. The source material was PBMCs or a T cell subset sorted from them (not recorded which). These receptors were taken from a man in his late teens or twenties who had mild COVID-19 (a few samples of this study predate the infection). Cell type and time point are not known.

This clonotype showed up many times. The V call is TRBV2, the J call TRBJ1-1; D is undetermined. CDR3 length: 13 amino acids. In germline, CDR1 is SNHLY, CDR2 FYNNEI. V gave up 7 bases and J gave up 1 base, with 10 bases separating them. In DNA, the CDR3 is TGTGCCAGCACCAAGACGGAGAACACTGAAGCTTTCTTT. It is translated as CASTKTENTEAFF.

The J gene is TRBJ1-5, the V gene TRBV7-9, with D maybe TRBD1 (5 bases). In germline, CDR1 is SEHNR, CDR2 FQNEAQ (reference sequence). The CDR3 has 15 amino acids. Deletions cut 2 bases from V and 2 bases from J, with 10 bases between. The chain's CDR3 is CASSLQGTGNQPQHF. The CDR3 DNA reads TGTGCCAGCAGCTTACAGGGTACGGGCAATCAGCCCCAGCATTTT.

This rearrangement joins TRBV7-2 to TRBJ2-3; D ambiguous. Trimming left V 2 bases short and J 5 bases short, with 11 bases between. This CDR3 has 14 residues. Looked up from germline, CDR1 is SGHTA and CDR2 is FQGNSA. CDR3 in DNA: TGTGCCAGCAGCTTACAACTCAGTCTAGATACGCAGTATTTT. Translating gives CASSLQLSLDTQYF.

V gene TRBV4-3 combines with J gene TRBJ1-4; D not resolved. This CDR3 comprises 14 residues. V was pared by 0 bases and J by 8 bases, with 10 bases between. CDR1 LGHNA and CDR2 YSLEER come from the germline V gene. The CDR3 reads CASSQELAEEKLFF. CDR3 bases: TGCGCCAGCAGCCAAGAGCTAGCGGAGGAAAAACTGTTTTTT.

J is TRBJ1-1 and V is TRBV29-1; D ambiguous. This CDR3 has 12 residues. V shed 4 bases and J shed 1 base, with 7 bases lying between them. Germline V gene lookup returns CDR1 SQVTM and CDR2 ANQGSEA. CDR3 nucleotide sequence: TGCAGCGTTGGAAGACCGAACACTGAAGCTTTCTTT. This gives the protein CSVGRPNTEAFF. Supplemented by reference TRBV29-1 and TRBJ1-1, the full variable domain reads SAVISQKPSRDICQRGTSLTIQCQVDSQVTMMFWYRQQPGQSLTLIATANQGSEATYESGFVIDKFPISRPNLTFSTLTVSNMSPEDSSIYLCSVGRPNTEAFFGQGTRLTVV.

This clonotype appeared a few times. The rearrangement links TRBV5-1 to TRBJ2-2; D remains unclear. CDR1 is SGHRS and CDR2 is YFSETQ in the germline V gene. This CDR3 comprises 13 residues. V gave up 5 bases and J gave up 5 bases, with 10 bases separating them. For the CDR3, the DNA is TGCGCCAGCAGGAGAGGTCGGACCGGGGAGCTGTTTTTT. This sequence encodes CASRRGRTGELFF.

This sequence joins TRBV6-6 and TRBJ2-1; no clear D. The CDR3 is 15 amino acids. V dropped 7 bases and J dropped 4 bases, with 17 bases sitting between them. The germline V gene encodes CDR1 MNHNY and CDR2 SVGAGI (reference sequence). The CDR3 is CASIGGASTYNEQFF. The CDR3, as DNA: TGTGCCAGCATCGGTGGCGCAAGCACTTACAATGAGCAGTTCTTC.

This clonotype was detected a few times. This sequence joins TRBV12-3 or TRBV12-4 and TRBJ1-1; D gene uncertain. Trimming removed 3 bases at V and 4 bases at J, with 9 bases between. This CDR3 has 13 residues. CDR3 DNA: TGTGCCAGCAGTTTCGAGTTATCCACTGAAGCTTTCTTT. It specifies CASSFELSTEAFF.

The chain is built from TRBV7-4 and TRBJ2-2, with D maybe TRBD2 (5 bases). With 2 bases removed from V and 5 bases from J, the gap between germline ends came to 15 bases. This CDR3 comprises 16 residues. CDR1 is SGHVT and CDR2 is SQSDAQ in the germline V gene. The CDR3 sequence: CASSLLHLGETGELFF. In DNA, the CDR3 is TGTGCCAGCAGCTTATTACACCTCGGGGAGACCGGGGAGCTGTTTTTT.

The chain recombines TRBV4-3 with TRBJ2-2; the D is unclear. Trimming cost V 0 bases and J 1 base, with 9 bases left between them. The CDR3 runs 16 residues. Germline loops: CDR1 LGHNA, CDR2 YSLEER. CDR3 protein: CASSQDRSRNTGELFF. The CDR3 nucleotides are TGCGCCAGCAGCCAAGACAGATCCAGGAACACCGGGGAGCTGTTTTTT.

This clonotype was detected only a few times. The chain uses TRBV20-1 and TRBJ2-5; D remains unclear. Per the germline V gene, CDR1 is DFQATT and CDR2 is SNEGSKA (reference sequence). CDR3 size: 12 residues. Trimming pared 3 bases from V and 1 base from J, leaving 6 bases between. Written as DNA, the CDR3 is TGCAGTGCTAGCGATCCCCAAGAGACCCAGTACTTC. Its protein product is CSASDPQETQYF.

The chain employs TRBV5-5 and TRBJ1-1; D is undetermined. Per germline, CDR1 SGHKS and CDR2 YYEKEE (reference sequence). V gave up 0 bases and J gave up 4 bases, with 7 bases separating them. The CDR3 covers 13 residues. The CDR3 bases are TGTGCCAGCAGCTTGGCAGCTCCCACTGAAGCTTTCTTT. Protein: CASSLAAPTEAFF.

The V call is TRBV12-3 or TRBV12-4, the J call TRBJ1-1; 10 bases are a match to TRBD1. V trimming: 5 bases; J trimming: 4 bases; junction bases outside the gene matches: 7. There are 15 residues in the CDR3. CDR3 in amino acids: CASSHRTGGATEAFF. The CDR3 nucleotides are TGTGCCAGCAGTCACCGGACAGGGGGGGCCACTGAAGCTTTCTTT.

This clonotype showed up just a few times. V and J are TRBV9 and TRBJ2-7; D tentatively reads TRBD1 or TRBD2 (5 bases each). There are 15 residues in the CDR3. Trimming stripped 4 bases from V and 0 bases from J, with 14 bases between. Germline V gene lookup returns CDR1 SGDLS and CDR2 YYNGEE. DNA for the CDR3: TGTGCCAGCAGCCCCGGGGACGGATACTCCTACGAGCAGTACTTC. As protein: CASSPGDGYSYEQYF.

The chain recombines TRBV11-2 with TRBJ1-3; D gene unclear. V lost 1 base, J lost 0 bases, and 10 bases lay in between. Germline V gene data show CDR1 as SGHAT and CDR2 as FQNNGV. The CDR3 loop spans 16 amino acids. CDR3 region: CASSLAGGFSGNTIYF. The CDR3 DNA sequence: TGTGCCAGCAGCTTAGCGGGTGGTTTCTCTGGAAACACCATATATTTT. The variable domain in full, with the rest retrieved from reference TRBV11-2 and TRBJ1-3, is EAGVAQSPRYKIIEKRQSVAFWCNPISGHATLYWYQQILGQGPKLLIQFQNNGVVDDSQLPKDRFSAERLKGVDSTLKIQPAKLEDSAVYLCASSLAGGFSGNTIYFGEGSWLTVV.

This clonotype has only a few counts. The chain recombines TRBV7-2 with TRBJ1-1, with TRBD1 as a possible D gene (6 bases). This CDR3 is built from 13 residues. From germline, CDR1 is SGHTA and CDR2 FQGNSA. Trimming took off 1 base at V and 6 bases at J, with 9 bases between the two ends. The CDR3 region is CASSLEGEAEAFF. The CDR3 nucleotides are TGTGCCAGCAGCTTAGAGGGGGAAGCTGAAGCTTTCTTT. The full variable domain, with the rest looked up from reference TRBV7-2 and TRBJ1-1, is GAGVSQSPSNKVTEKGKDVELRCDPISGHTALYWYRQSLGQGLEFLIYFQGNSAPDKSGLPSDRFSAERTGGSVSTLTIQRTQQEDSAVYLCASSLEGEAEAFFGQGTRLTVV.

This clonotype was counted only a few times. The chain links TRBV7-2 to TRBJ2-2; 8 nucleotides align to TRBD1. J was trimmed by 2 bases and V by 5 bases; bases with no gene match: 10. The CDR3 covers 17 residues. Germline-derived CDR1 and CDR2 are SGHTA and FQGNSA. The CDR3 DNA sequence: TGTGCCAGCAGCACCCGATTCGACAGGGGAAACACCGGGGAGCTGTTTTTT. It is translated as CASSTRFDRGNTGELFF.

This sequence joins TRBV24-1 and TRBJ2-7; no reliable D call. The CDR3 runs 14 residues. The V end was cut by 5 bases, the J end by 2 bases, with 12 bases between. Germline CDR1 reads KGHDR; CDR2 reads SFDVKD. The CDR3, as DNA: TGTGCCACCAGTGTCGAAGGCGAAACCTACGAGCAGTACTTC. Residues: CATSVEGETYEQYF.

The rearrangement uses TRBV3-1 and TRBJ1-1; TRBD1 might be the D (6 bases). Trimming removed 4 bases at V and 11 bases at J, with 20 bases between. Germline assignment: CDR1 LGHDT and CDR2 YNNKEL (reference sequence). CDR3 length: 14 residues. The CDR3 DNA sequence: TGTGCCAGCAGCCCCATCGCTTCCGGGACAATCGCTTTCTTT. It yields the protein CASSPIASGTIAFF. The variable domain in full, with the rest retrieved from reference TRBV3-1 and TRBJ1-1, is DTAVSQTPKYLVTQMGNDKSIKCEQNLGHDTMYWYKQDSKKFLKIMFSYNNKELIINETVPNRFSPKSPDKAHLNLHINSLELGDSAVYFCASSPIASGTIAFFGQGTRLTVV.

The CDR3: CASSDSNAKSYEQYV. The CDR3 bases are TGTGCCAGCAGTGACTCGAATGCGAAGTCCTACGAGCAGTACGTC. V is TRBV6-5 and J is TRBJ2-7, with D hard to call. This CDR3 region has 15 residues. Germline CDR1 reads MNHEY; CDR2 reads SVGAGI.

This clonotype has just a few counts. This chain uses TRBV20-1 with TRBJ2-3; TRBD1 might be the D (6 bases). The CDR3 runs to 13 residues. V gave up 5 bases and J gave up 4 bases, with 13 bases separating them. Germline V gene lookup returns CDR1 DFQATT and CDR2 SNEGSKA (reference sequence). The CDR3 region is CSALDRSSDTQYF. CDR3 nucleotides: TGCAGTGCTTTGGACAGATCTTCAGATACGCAGTATTTT.

The J gene is TRBJ1-6, the V gene TRBV3-1; perhaps TRBD1 as D (5 bases). V was trimmed by 1 base and J by 10 bases, leaving 20 bases between them. This CDR3 comprises 17 residues. Germline assignment: CDR1 LGHDT and CDR2 YNNKEL (reference sequence). CDR3 DNA: TGTGCCAGCAGCCAAGGATACCGGGGGATCAGGAAATCACCCCTCCACTTT. Protein sequence: CASSQGYRGIRKSPLHF.

This chain links TRBV20-1 with TRBJ1-6; TRBD1 is a possible D gene (6 bases). The CDR3 is 15 amino acids. Germline-derived CDR1 and CDR2 are DFQATT and SNEGSKA (reference sequence). Trimming stripped 3 bases from V and 5 bases from J, with 14 bases between. In DNA form, the CDR3 reads TGCAGTGCTAGCCCGATACAGGGCAATAATTCACCCCTCCACTTT. As protein: CSASPIQGNNSPLHF.

This clonotype was seen at least ten times. CDR3 bases: TGTGCCAGCAGCTCCGGACGGAACACTGAAGCTTTCTTT. Translated, it gives CASSSGRNTEAFF. The chain uses TRBV7-9 and TRBJ1-1; D not certain. The CDR3 covers 13 residues. Trimming took 4 bases from V and 1 from J, leaving 7 bases between them. Germline V gene data show CDR1 as SEHNR and CDR2 as FQNEAQ (reference sequence).

This clonotype was seen more than once but under ten times. The chain is built from TRBV9 and TRBJ2-5; 7 nucleotides line up with TRBD2. Losses at the gene ends were 2 bases for V and 4 bases for J; bases not matched to a gene: 5. Germline V lookup: CDR1 SGDLS, CDR2 YYNGEE. The CDR3 extends over 14 amino acids. The CDR3 reads CASSVRGESETQYF. In nucleotides, the CDR3 is TGTGCCAGCAGCGTCCGGGGGGAATCAGAGACCCAGTACTTC.

This chain links TRBV6-6 with TRBJ1-1; 8 bases are shared with TRBD1. Germline CDR1 and CDR2: MNHNY and SVGAGI (reference sequence). With 6 bases clipped from V and 1 base from J, the junction kept 4 bases outside the gene matches. There are 14 residues in the CDR3. CDR3 amino acids: CASRTDRANTEAFF. CDR3 DNA sequence: TGTGCCAGCAGGACGGACAGGGCGAACACTGAAGCTTTCTTT.

The CDR3 region has the DNA TGCGCCAGCAGCCCGGGGAGTGCCGGGGAGCTGTTTTTT. It yields the protein CASSPGSAGELFF. This chain connects TRBV5-1 to TRBJ2-2; a possible D gene is TRBD2 (5 bases). Germline lookup yields CDR1 SGHRS and CDR2 YFSETQ. The ends were cut back, 4 bases at V and 6 bases at J, with 10 bases in the middle. The CDR3 is made up of 13 amino acids.